The present TCR beta chain was sequenced within a study of CD8+CD57+ T cells in acquired aplastic anemia. General observations from the study: Sharing between patients and controls was observed for twenty-nine CD8+ CDR3 sequences.

CDR1 KGHDR and CDR2 SFDVKD come from the germline V gene. V lost 1 base and J 0 bases, leaving 7 bases between the germline ends. CDR3 length: 15 residues. As regards this clonotype: Antigen unknown.

It was genomic DNA that served as the template for profiling TCR beta VDJ and CDR3. TCRdb re-called the reads with MiXCR, one entry per CDR3 protein. Of about 200,000 distinct CDR3 sequences listed, 50% to 70% were seen once; the top ten hold roughly 50%. Individuals selected for sequencing had exhibited CD8+CD57+ cell expansion on flow cytometry. Prior therapy had not been administered to any patient at the time of blood sampling. The gene calls are TRBV24-1 and TRBJ2-3, with D possibly being TRBD1 or TRBD2 (5 bases each). The TCR was taken from a human donor with aplastic anemia. The sample consisted of sorted CD4+, CD8+, or CD8+CD57+ T cells (not recorded which) from PBMCs. CDR3 region: CATSDFWDSTDTQYF. As DNA, the CDR3 is TGTGCCACCAGTGATTTCTGGGACAGCACAGATACGCAGTATTTT.